The 23 T cell receptor beta chains below were found in one sample sequenced in a study of T cell responses to AZD1222 COVID-19 vaccine. The table came from immunoSEQ multiplex PCR; TCRdb's copy has only in-frame clones and leaves some out. The sample includes around 160,000 clones, over 80% of them seen just once. The sample in question was peripheral blood, obtained on day 0 of MenACWY control vaccination. These receptors were taken from an adult in good health.

The CDR3 region has the DNA TGTGCCAGTAGTATAGCTAGCGGGAGTCAAGTCAGAACCGGGGAGCTGTTTTTT. It is translated as CASSIASGSQVRTGELFF. The chain carries TRBV19 and TRBJ2-2, with TRBD2 matching over 10 bases. Germline CDR1 is LNHDA and CDR2 is SQIVND (reference sequence). The CDR3 length is 18 residues. The V gene end was trimmed by 1 base and the J gene end by 5 bases; junction bases not matched to a gene: 10.

This chain connects TRBV19 to TRBJ1-1; unclear D gene. Germline values: CDR1 LNHDA, CDR2 SQIVND (reference sequence). Trimming left V 5 bases short and J 6 bases short, with 19 bases between. The length of the CDR3 is 15 residues. For the CDR3, the DNA is TGTGCCAGTAGTGGACGACGCGGAGATGGGTCTGAAGCTTTCTTT. It specifies CASSGRRGDGSEAFF.

The chain carries TRBV5-1 and TRBJ2-7, with 7 bases matching TRBD2. Germline V lookup: CDR1 SGHRS, CDR2 YFSETQ. V was pared by 0 bases and J by 0 bases, with 3 bases of the junction left unmatched. The CDR3 runs 15 residues. CDR3 protein: CASSLAGGNSYEQYF. In nucleotides, the CDR3 is TGCGCCAGCAGCTTGGCCGGGGGGAACTCCTACGAGCAGTACTTC.

This clone was observed a single time. The chain is built from TRBV19 and TRBJ1-1; a possible D gene is TRBD1 (6 bases). Trimming shortened V by 6 bases and J by 4 bases, and 12 bases separated the two germline ends. Germline V gene lookup returns CDR1 LNHDA and CDR2 SQIVND (reference sequence). The CDR3 is made up of 13 amino acids. The CDR3 loop reads CASSPKGVTEAFF. DNA of the CDR3: TGTGCCAGTAGCCCTAAGGGGGTCACTGAAGCTTTCTTT.

The chain recombines TRBV15 with TRBJ1-5; TRBD1 aligns across 9 bases. The germline V gene encodes CDR1 LNHNV and CDR2 YYDKDF (reference sequence). Losses at the gene ends were 4 bases for V and 1 base for J; bases not matched to a gene: 5. There are 16 residues in the CDR3. The CDR3 region is CATSTGTGLSNQPQHF. In DNA, the CDR3 is TGTGCCACCAGCACCGGGACAGGGCTCAGCAATCAGCCCCAGCATTTT.

The genes are TRBV7-9 and TRBJ2-7, with TRBD2 identical over 7 bases. CDR1 is SEHNR, CDR2 FQNEAQ, per germline (reference sequence). V dropped 6 bases and J dropped 0; count of bases not matched to a gene: 11. The CDR3 totals 16 residues. The CDR3: CASSSLSGENSYEQYF. For the CDR3, the DNA is TGTGCCAGCAGTTCTTTAAGCGGGGAGAACTCCTACGAGCAGTACTTC.

This chain uses TRBV5-1 with TRBJ1-6; weak D call: TRBD1 (6 bases). V lost 1 base, J lost 0 bases, and 11 bases lay in between. Germline CDR1 and CDR2: SGHRS and YFSETQ. This CDR3 is 17 amino acids long. CDR3 loop: CASSLRTAVSYNSPLHF. CDR3 nucleotides: TGCGCCAGCAGCTTGCGGACAGCAGTCTCCTATAATTCACCCCTCCACTTT.

The chain employs TRBV20-1 and TRBJ2-2, with a tentative D call TRBD2 (5 bases). This CDR3 comprises 14 residues. V lost 3 bases and J 4 bases, leaving 12 bases between the germline ends. CDR1 and CDR2 from the germline V gene are DFQATT and SNEGSKA (reference sequence). In DNA form, the CDR3 reads TGCAGTGCTAGTGGACGAGCGGCCACCGGGGAGCTGTTTTTT. The encoded protein is CSASGRAATGELFF.

A remark on this clone: Other DNA sequences in the same sample also yield this CDR3. CDR3 loop: CASSLRTANTEAFF. The CDR3 bases are TGCGCCAGCAGCCTCCGGACAGCGAACACTGAAGCTTTCTTT. The chain employs TRBV5-1 and TRBJ1-1; TRBD1 is a possible D gene (6 bases). The germline gives CDR1 SGHRS, CDR2 YFSETQ. V lost 4 bases and J lost 1, with 11 bases in between. The CDR3 spans 14 residues.

Turning to this clone: The identical CDR3 is also encoded by other nucleotide sequences in the sample. The rearrangement joins TRBV19 to TRBJ1-2; D unresolved. Looked up from germline, CDR1 is LNHDA and CDR2 is SQIVND (reference sequence). V was pared by 3 bases and J by 4 bases, with 6 bases between. This CDR3 is built from 12 residues. CDR3 sequence reads: CASSIVGYGYTF. For the CDR3, the DNA is TGTGCCAGTAGTATTGTCGGCTATGGCTACACCTTC. The full variable domain, in which reference TRBV19 and TRBJ1-2 provide the parts outside the CDR3, is DGGITQSPKYLFRKEGQNVTLSCEQNLNHDAMYWYRQDPGQGLRLIYYSQIVNDFQKGDIAEGYSVSREKKESFPLTVTSAQKNPTAFYLCASSIVGYGYTFGSGTRLTVV.

The chain employs TRBV11-2 and TRBJ2-3; D not resolved. Germline loops: CDR1 SGHAT, CDR2 FQNNGV. Deletions cut 5 bases from V and 1 base from J, with 10 bases between. The CDR3 is made up of 14 amino acids. The CDR3 spells CASSTIRGTDTQYF. As DNA, the CDR3 is TGTGCCAGCAGCACCATAAGGGGCACAGATACGCAGTATTTT. Combining the CDR3 with reference TRBV11-2 and TRBJ2-3 gives the whole variable domain EAGVAQSPRYKIIEKRQSVAFWCNPISGHATLYWYQQILGQGPKLLIQFQNNGVVDDSQLPKDRFSAERLKGVDSTLKIQPAKLEDSAVYLCASSTIRGTDTQYFGPGTRLTVL.

In this sample, this clone turned up once. This chain links TRBV7-2 with TRBJ1-6; the D is unclear. This CDR3 comprises 16 residues. The germline gives CDR1 SGHTA, CDR2 FQGNSA. V was trimmed by 1 base and J by 4 bases, leaving 11 bases between them. The CDR3 reads CASSLEAQLYNSPLHF. The CDR3 DNA sequence: TGTGCCAGCAGCTTAGAGGCTCAGTTATATAATTCACCCCTCCACTTT.

The chain couples TRBV7-2 to TRBJ2-2; D possibly corresponds to TRBD1 (5 bases). Germline CDR1 and CDR2: SGHTA and FQGNSA. V lost 1 base and J 2 bases, leaving 8 bases between the germline ends. This CDR3 has 15 amino acids. In DNA form, the CDR3 reads TGTGCCAGCAGCTTAGGCAGGGCCAACACCGGGGAGCTGTTTTTT. This encodes CASSLGRANTGELFF.

In its sample, this clone was seen a few times. The rearrangement uses TRBV2 and TRBJ2-3, with D possibly being TRBD2 (6 bases). Germline V gene lookup returns CDR1 SNHLY and CDR2 FYNNEI. The CDR3 is made up of 13 amino acids. Trimming removed 6 bases at V and 1 base at J, with 8 bases between. The CDR3 loop is CASRGEGTDTQYF. DNA for the CDR3: TGTGCCAGCAGGGGGGAGGGCACAGATACGCAGTATTTT.

V and J are TRBV7-9 and TRBJ2-3, with no clear D. Deletions cut 1 base from V and 0 bases from J, with 2 bases between. The CDR3 spans 13 residues. Germline V gives CDR1 SEHNR, CDR2 FQNEAQ (reference sequence). The CDR3 spells CASSLVSTDTQYF. In DNA form, the CDR3 reads TGTGCCAGCAGCTTAGTGAGCACAGATACGCAGTATTTT. The full variable domain, its missing parts supplied by reference TRBV7-9 and TRBJ2-3, is DTGVSQNPRHKITKRGQNVTFRCDPISEHNRLYWYRQTLGQGPEFLTYFQNEAQLEKSRLLSDRFSAERPKGSFSTLEIQRTEQGDSAMYLCASSLVSTDTQYFGPGTRLTVL.

The gene calls are TRBV15 and TRBJ2-1, with a possible D match to TRBD2 (6 bases). The CDR3 totals 12 residues. V was cut by 7 bases and J by 9 bases, with 13 bases left in between. Germline CDR1 reads LNHNV; CDR2 reads YYDKDF (reference sequence). CDR3 protein: CATMSGVGEQFF. The CDR3 DNA reads TGTGCCACCATGTCGGGGGTCGGTGAGCAGTTCTTC.

A few counts support this clone. The V gene is TRBV10-1, the J gene TRBJ1-1, with D possibly being TRBD1 (6 bases). The V and J ends lost 2 bases and 7 bases respectively, with 11 bases between them. CDR3 length: 13 amino acids. Germline CDR1 and CDR2: WNHNN and SYGVQD (reference sequence). This CDR3 is CASSEAGAVEAFF. The DNA for the CDR3 is TGCGCCAGCAGTGAGGCGGGGGCGGTTGAAGCTTTCTTT.

V gene TRBV19 combines with J gene TRBJ2-7; 7 nucleotides line up with TRBD1. V was pared by 3 bases and J by 5 bases, with 13 bases of the junction left unmatched. The germline V gene encodes CDR1 LNHDA and CDR2 SQIVND (reference sequence). This CDR3 has 16 residues. The CDR3 region has the DNA TGTGCCAGTAGTATGGGGCGGAGACAGGGAAATAACGAGCAGTACTTC. Its translation: CASSMGRRQGNNEQYF.

This clone was detected only a few times. The V gene is TRBV13, the J gene TRBJ1-1; no definite D call. With 3 bases removed from V and 5 bases from J, the gap between germline ends came to 4 bases. CDR1 and CDR2 from the germline V gene are PRHDT and FYEKMQ (reference sequence). CDR3 length equals 11 residues. CDR3 in DNA: TGTGCCAGCAGCTTTTCGACTGAAGCTTTCTTT. This gives the protein CASSFSTEAFF.

The chain employs TRBV7-9 and TRBJ2-7; D uncertain. Germline loops: CDR1 SEHNR, CDR2 FQNEAQ (reference sequence). Trimming left V 2 bases short and J 4 bases short, with 3 bases between. The CDR3 runs to 11 residues. Here the CDR3 reads CASSLMYEQYF. DNA for the CDR3: TGTGCCAGCAGCTTAATGTACGAGCAGTACTTC.

The chain is built from TRBV11-2 and TRBJ2-5; 12 bases fit TRBD2. CDR1 is SGHAT and CDR2 is FQNNGV in the germline V gene. CDR3 size: 15 residues. With V trimmed by 2 bases and J by 4 bases, 2 bases remained unmatched. The CDR3 nucleotides read TGTGCCAGCAGCTTATCTAGCGGGGGGGGAGAGACCCAGTACTTC. Amino acid sequence: CASSLSSGGGETQYF.

This chain links TRBV4-2 with TRBJ2-3; D is uncertain. Germline values: CDR1 LGHNA, CDR2 YNFKEQ. V lost 0 bases, J lost 5 bases, and 6 bases lay in between. The CDR3 has 13 residues. The CDR3 nucleotides read TGTGCCAGCAGCCAAGATCCGGAAGATACGCAGTATTTT. Translating gives CASSQDPEDTQYF.

This clone was recorded only once. The genes are TRBV12-1 and TRBJ2-1; TRBD2 is the table's D call, not checked against the DNA. TRBV12-1 is recorded as a pseudogene. This CDR3 is 18 amino acids long. CDR3: CASSRQPQLAGGPNEQFF. In DNA, the CDR3 is TGTGCCAGCAGCCGCCAACCTCAACTAGCGGGAGGGCCGAATGAGCAGTTCTTC.